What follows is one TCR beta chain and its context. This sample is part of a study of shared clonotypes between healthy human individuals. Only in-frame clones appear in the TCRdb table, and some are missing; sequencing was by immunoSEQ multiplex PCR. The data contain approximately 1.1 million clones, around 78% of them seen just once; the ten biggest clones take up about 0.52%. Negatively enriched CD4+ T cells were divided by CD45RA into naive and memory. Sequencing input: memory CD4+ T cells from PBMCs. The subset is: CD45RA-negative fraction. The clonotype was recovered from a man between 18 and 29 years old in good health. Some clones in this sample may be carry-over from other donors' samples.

CDR3 amino acids: CASSYSLDQPQHF. CDR3 sequence (DNA): TGTGCCAGCAGTTACTCGCTTGACCAGCCCCAGCATTTT. This chain joins TRBV6-6 and TRBJ1-5; no clear D gene. The CDR3 has 13 residues. V was pared by 0 bases and J by 7 bases, with 7 bases between. Germline V gene data show CDR1 as MNHNY and CDR2 as SVGAGI (reference sequence).